A single sample gave rise to the 8 T cell receptor beta chains below, sequenced in a study of blood T cell repertoires in COVID-19. The data were produced by immunoSEQ multiplex PCR, yet TCRdb's version contains in-frame clones alone and is incomplete. The data show 260,000 or so clones, around four fifths seen once. Sequencing was carried out using peripheral blood. These receptors came from a man at least 80 years old with acute or convalescent COVID-19.

This sequence joins TRBV6-5 and TRBJ2-5, with D unresolved. Per germline, CDR1 MNHEY and CDR2 SVGAGI. The CDR3 is 12 residues long. Trimming shortened V by 6 bases and J by 4 bases, and 9 bases separated the two germline ends. CDR3 protein: CASRLPGETQYF. DNA for the CDR3: TGTGCCAGCAGGCTTCCGGGAGAGACCCAGTACTTC.

The chain carries TRBV24-1 and TRBJ2-1; D may be TRBD1 (7 bases). The CDR3 spans 17 residues. V was clipped by 3 bases and J by 5 bases, with 19 bases between them. From germline, CDR1 is KGHDR and CDR2 SFDVKD. CDR3 coding DNA: TGTGCCACCAGTGATCCACCAGGGGGGCCGTGGCACAATGAGCAGTTCTTC. Translating gives CATSDPPGGPWHNEQFF.

This chain links TRBV5-1 with TRBJ2-5; 10 bases are a match to TRBD2. J was trimmed by 3 bases and V by 0 bases; bases with no gene match: 2. The germline CDR1 and CDR2 sequences are SGHRS and YFSETQ. The CDR3 runs to 15 residues. The CDR3 region is CASSLDGTSEETQYF. The CDR3 DNA sequence: TGCGCCAGCAGCTTGGACGGGACTAGCGAAGAGACCCAGTACTTC.

The V call is TRBV6-5, the J call TRBJ1-6; no reliable D call. With 6 bases removed from V and 6 bases from J, the gap between germline ends came to 15 bases. This CDR3 comprises 15 residues. Germline-derived CDR1 and CDR2 are MNHEY and SVGAGI. The CDR3 nucleotides read TGTGCCAGCAGGGGGAGCATAGCCTCTAATTCACCCCTCCACTTT. Its protein product is CASRGSIASNSPLHF.

This clone was recorded many times. The chain carries TRBV24-1 and TRBJ2-2; D gene ambiguous. Germline CDR1 is KGHDR and CDR2 is SFDVKD. The CDR3 is made up of 12 amino acids. Trimming shortened V by 5 bases and J by 5 bases, and 5 bases separated the two germline ends. The CDR3 loop reads CATSVRTGELFF. CDR3 sequence (DNA): TGTGCCACCAGTGTTCGTACCGGGGAGCTGTTTTTT.

The rearrangement uses TRBV5-8 and TRBJ1-5; D might be TRBD1 (5 bases). Per the germline V gene, CDR1 is SGHTS and CDR2 is YDEGEE. CDR3 length: 15 residues. Trimming stripped 4 bases from V and 9 bases from J, with 20 bases between. The chain's CDR3 is CASSLGQGELGPQHF. CDR3 nucleotide sequence: TGTGCCAGCAGCCTCGGACAAGGAGAGTTGGGGCCCCAGCATTTT.

The chain uses TRBV24-1 and TRBJ2-7, with 8 bases aligning to TRBD2. Germline V gene lookup returns CDR1 KGHDR and CDR2 SFDVKD. The CDR3 covers 15 residues. The V and J ends lost 3 bases and 8 bases, in that order; junction bases with no gene match: 11. CDR3 region: CATSDPQSGTSKQYF. The CDR3 DNA sequence: TGTGCCACCAGTGATCCTCAATCCGGGACTAGTAAGCAGTACTTC.

V usage is TRBV23-1 and J usage is TRBJ2-5; 10 bases fit TRBD2. TRBV23-1 falls under the ORF class, with uncertain function. V was clipped by 1 base and J by 2 bases; unmatched bases: 10. The CDR3 consists of 18 residues. Written as DNA, the CDR3 is TGCGCCAGCAGTCAATGGGAGAATCTAGCGGGAGTGCAAGAGACCCAGTACTTC. Translation gives CASSQWENLAGVQETQYF.